These 21 T cell receptor beta chains were sequenced from one sample in a study of shared clonotypes between healthy human individuals (dated by TCRdb to the early 2020s). Library preparation used the immunoSEQ multiplex PCR assay. TCRdb retrieved this table from immuneACCESS and kept in-frame rearrangements only. Not all clones are present; in checked studies, unresolved V genes account for under half, and no reason is known for the remainder. Counted in this sample were roughly 2.2 million clones; 85% to 95% of them appeared once. The ten largest account for about 0.39% of the sample. Material: naive CD4+ T cells from PBMCs. Explained via the paper, the cell subset or site label denotes: CD45RA+ positively selected. Source of these receptors: a man between 18 and 35 years old in good health. Some clones in this sample may be carry-over from other donors' samples.

The V and J genes are TRBV5-4 and TRBJ2-3; TRBD1 aligns across 7 bases. The CDR3 is 14 amino acids. V dropped 1 base and J dropped 4; count of bases not matched to a gene: 3. The germline CDR1 and CDR2 sequences are SGHNT and YYREEE (reference sequence). CDR3 nucleotides: TGTGCCAGCAGCTTGACAGGGGCGGCAGATACGCAGTATTTT. Protein sequence: CASSLTGAADTQYF.

The genes are TRBV6-1 and TRBJ2-7, with D perhaps being TRBD1 or TRBD2 (6 bases each). CDR3 size: 14 residues. The V and J ends lost 3 bases and 4 bases respectively, with 13 bases between them. Germline-derived CDR1 and CDR2 are MNHNS and SASEGT. The CDR3 spells CASSEGGLGYEQYF. The CDR3 bases are TGTGCCAGCAGTGAGGGGGGCCTCGGGTACGAGCAGTACTTC.

The gene calls are TRBV28 and TRBJ2-2, with a weak D call TRBD2 (6 bases). Deletions cut 8 bases from V and 3 bases from J, with 13 bases between. CDR3 length equals 14 residues. Germline values: CDR1 MDHEN, CDR2 SYDVKM. The CDR3 is CASRRGGYTGELFF. The DNA for the CDR3 is TGTGCCAGCCGCCGGGGAGGATACACCGGGGAGCTGTTTTTT.

The CDR3 bases are TGTGCCAGCAGCCAAGATGACCGCCCTGGGCGCTCCTACGAGCAGTACTTC. Translation gives CASSQDDRPGRSYEQYF. The rearrangement joins TRBV4-2 to TRBJ2-7; D is uncertain. V was pared by 0 bases and J by 0 bases, with 15 bases between. The germline CDR1 and CDR2 sequences are LGHNA and YNFKEQ. The CDR3 is made up of 17 amino acids.

In its sample, this clone was seen once. Other DNA sequences in the same sample also yield this CDR3. The genes are TRBV5-1 and TRBJ2-7; TRBD1 is a possible D gene (6 bases). V dropped 3 bases and J dropped 0 bases, with 10 bases sitting between them. The CDR3 is made up of 14 amino acids. Germline-derived CDR1 and CDR2 are SGHRS and YFSETQ. CDR3 in amino acids: CASSSTGGSYEQYF. In DNA form, the CDR3 reads TGCGCCAGCAGCTCGACAGGTGGCTCCTACGAGCAGTACTTC.

The chain combines TRBV5-4 with TRBJ2-7; D is perhaps TRBD1 or TRBD2 (5 bases each). Trimming removed 4 bases from V and 2 bases from J, with 25 bases in between. The CDR3 totals 18 residues. The germline V gene has CDR1 SGHNT and CDR2 YYREEE (reference sequence). The chain's CDR3 is CASSALASGPQFPYEQYF. The CDR3, as DNA: TGTGCCAGCAGCGCCTTAGCGTCAGGGCCCCAATTCCCCTACGAGCAGTACTTC.

Concerning this clone: Additional DNA sequences in this sample encode the identical CDR3. The J gene is TRBJ2-5, the V gene TRBV5-6; D might be TRBD1 or TRBD2, each matching 5 bases. Trimming pared 0 bases from V and 5 bases from J, leaving 8 bases between. CDR3 length: 13 amino acids. In germline, CDR1 is SGHDT, CDR2 YYEEEE. For the CDR3, the DNA is TGTGCCAGCAGCTTGGCGGGGCCCGAGACCCAGTACTTC. Translating gives CASSLAGPETQYF.

The chain links TRBV27 to TRBJ1-2; D remains unclear. Trimming shortened V by 8 bases and J by 1 base, and 8 bases separated the two germline ends. The CDR3 has 12 residues. Germline-derived CDR1 and CDR2 are MNHEY and SMNVEV (reference sequence). The CDR3 reads CASSFCNYGYTF. CDR3 sequence (DNA): TGTGCCAGCTCCTTTTGTAACTATGGCTACACCTTC.

The chain carries TRBV15 and TRBJ2-7, with TRBD1 matching over 8 bases. This CDR3 has 16 residues. Trimming at V came to 3 bases and at J to 4 bases, leaving 11 bases not matched to a gene. CDR1 is LNHNV and CDR2 is YYDKDF in the germline V gene (reference sequence). CDR3 amino acids: CATSRTRTGSFYEQYF. The CDR3 nucleotides are TGTGCCACCAGCAGGACCCGGACAGGGTCGTTTTACGAGCAGTACTTC.

V and J are TRBV18 and TRBJ2-7, with D tentatively TRBD2 (7 bases). Germline values: CDR1 KGHSH, CDR2 LQKENI. The ends were cut back, 1 base at V and 8 bases at J, with 18 bases in the middle. The CDR3 contains 15 residues. CDR3 in amino acids: CASSPRLGGGGQQYF. CDR3 bases: TGTGCCAGCTCACCACGGCTGGGGGGAGGGGGTCAGCAGTACTTC.

Concerning this clone: One junction end does not reproduce the germline sequence, and a read error may be involved. J is TRBJ1-2 and V is TRBV6-6; 7 nucleotides align to TRBD1. The CDR3 contains 13 residues. The germline CDR1 and CDR2 sequences are MNHNY and SVGAGI (reference sequence). The CDR3 sequence is CASTLKEIGGFRF. In DNA form, the CDR3 reads TGTGCCAGCACCTTGAAGGAGATAGGGGGCTTTCGCTTC.

The chain employs TRBV15 and TRBJ2-2; 16 bases map to TRBD2. The length of the CDR3 is 19 residues. Unmatched junction bases numbered 7, after V lost 1 base and J lost 5 bases. Per the germline V gene, CDR1 is LNHNV and CDR2 is YYDKDF (reference sequence). Written as DNA, the CDR3 is TGTGCCACCAGCAGAGTTGGGACTAGCGGGAGGGCCTTTACCGGGGAGCTGTTTTTT. Encoded protein: CATSRVGTSGRAFTGELFF.

V and J are TRBV4-1 and TRBJ2-3; TRBD1 aligns across 8 bases. Per the germline V gene, CDR1 is MGHRA and CDR2 is YSYEKL. The CDR3 extends over 15 amino acids. V shed 4 bases and J 2 bases; nucleotides not matched to a gene: 5. The CDR3 DNA reads TGCGCCAGCAGCCTCTGGACAGGGAACACAGATACGCAGTATTTT. Translated: CASSLWTGNTDTQYF.

V and J are TRBV7-9 and TRBJ1-4; D is undetermined. Trimming removed 5 bases from V and 8 bases from J, with 12 bases in between. Germline values: CDR1 SEHNR, CDR2 FQNEAQ (reference sequence). The CDR3 loop spans 13 amino acids. CDR3 nucleotides: TGTGCCAGCAGCCCCCGGGGAGGCGAAAAACTGTTTTTT. Amino acid sequence: CASSPRGGEKLFF.

This clone was counted a few times. Additional DNA sequences in this sample encode the identical CDR3. The rearrangement joins TRBV28 to TRBJ2-2; D gene unclear. V was shortened by 3 bases and J by 5 bases, with 4 bases between the two germline ends. The CDR3 length is 12 residues. In germline, CDR1 is MDHEN, CDR2 SYDVKM. The chain's CDR3 is CASSLGTGELFF. The CDR3 bases are TGTGCCAGCAGTTTGGGGACCGGGGAGCTGTTTTTT.

Comment on this clone: The same CDR3 also results from other DNA sequences found in this sample. V is TRBV6-5 and J is TRBJ2-5; 8 bases match TRBD1. This CDR3 has 13 residues. Germline lookup yields CDR1 MNHEY and CDR2 SVGAGI. The trim removed 5 bases at V and 5 bases at J, leaving 4 bases unmatched. DNA for the CDR3: TGTGCCAGCAGTAGACAGGGGTGGGAGACCCAGTACTTC. This sequence encodes CASSRQGWETQYF.

The chain is built from TRBV27 and TRBJ2-7; D perhaps matches TRBD2 (7 bases). Germline CDR1 is MNHEY and CDR2 is SMNVEV (reference sequence). CDR3 length: 15 residues. V shed 11 bases and J shed 0 bases, with 20 bases lying between them. The CDR3, as DNA: TGTGCCCCACGAGTGGGGGGGCACCCCTCCTACGAGCAGTACTTC. It codes for CAPRVGGHPSYEQYF.

This rearrangement joins TRBV9 to TRBJ2-5, with D maybe TRBD1 (6 bases). The V end lost 2 bases, the J end lost 7 bases, and 18 bases lay between the germline ends. This CDR3 contains 15 residues. From germline, CDR1 is SGDLS and CDR2 YYNGEE. The CDR3 DNA sequence: TGTGCCAGCAGCGTTTACGGACAGCCCGGGGTGACCCAGTACTTC. The encoded protein is CASSVYGQPGVTQYF.

The J gene is TRBJ2-2, the V gene TRBV5-1; maybe TRBD2 (6 bases). The V gene lost 4 bases and the J gene lost 5 bases, with 12 bases spanning the gap. Germline V lookup: CDR1 SGHRS, CDR2 YFSETQ. The CDR3 totals 14 residues. CDR3 nucleotides: TGCGCCAGCAGCGACATACTAGCTACCGGGGAGCTGTTTTTT. Amino acids: CASSDILATGELFF.

For this clone: The same CDR3 arises from other DNA sequences in this sample as well. The chain combines TRBV5-1 with TRBJ2-7; 7 nucleotides align to TRBD2. The V gene's germline CDR1 is SGHRS and CDR2 YFSETQ. The CDR3 runs to 15 residues. V trimming: 1 base; J trimming: 0 bases; junction bases outside the gene matches: 4. CDR3 bases: TGCGCCAGCAGCTTGAGGGCTAGCGGCTCCTACGAGCAGTACTTC. Protein product: CASSLRASGSYEQYF.

Only one count was recorded for this clone. The J gene is TRBJ2-5, the V gene TRBV5-1; D is unclear. This CDR3 comprises 15 residues. V lost 4 bases and J 0 bases, leaving 13 bases between the germline ends. Looked up from germline, CDR1 is SGHRS and CDR2 is YFSETQ. CDR3 sequence: CASSRSGVDQETQYF. CDR3 nucleotides: TGCGCCAGCAGCAGGTCCGGAGTTGACCAAGAGACCCAGTACTTC.